This T cell receptor beta chain was sequenced for a study of blood T cell repertoires in COVID-19. The overall study: COVID-19 samples from acute and convalescent phases originated in the United States, Italy and Spain. The analysed material was cDNA or gDNA that came from T cells, B-cell-depleted T cells, or PBMCs.

In the original workflow: Amplification of reference gene primers was used by the study to estimate nucleated cell counts. Here immunoSEQ multiplex PCR was the method, and the copy in TCRdb shows in-frame clones only, minus some. V and J calls and clone size follow that table, whereas D and trimming were derived from the DNA. Of tens of thousands of clones in the sample, more than 80% were seen once. This CDR3 contains 14 residues. Germline V gene lookup returns CDR1 GTSNPN and CDR2 SVGIG (reference sequence). Trimming cost V 1 base and J 2 bases, with 9 bases left between them. This clone turned up a few times.

V gene TRBV30 combines with J gene TRBJ1-3; no reliable D call. Source material: peripheral blood. The sequence was collected from a human donor in a cohort sampled during active COVID-19. This chain's CDR3 is CAWSGTLAGNTIYF. The CDR3 DNA is TGTGCCTGGAGTGGGACTTTAGCTGGAAACACCATATATTTT.